Following are 18 T cell receptor beta chains from one sample sequenced in a study of Graves' ophthalmopathy and Graves' hyperthyroidism. The study amplified TCR beta CDR3 regions using RNA transcripts. First-round RT-PCR relied on HTBI primers, and a second-round multiplex PCR came next. TCRdb re-analysed the multiplex PCR reads in MiXCR, keeping a single row per CDR3 protein. The data hold some 1.1 million distinct CDR3 sequences, with about 38% observed a single time. Source material: peripheral blood or thyroid tissue (not recorded which). All receptors come from an adult man with Graves' hyperthyroidism.

This clonotype was counted ten times or more. The chain has TRBV7-9 and TRBJ1-1, with D uncertain. V shed 5 bases and J shed 1 base, with 14 bases lying between them. CDR1 SEHNR and CDR2 FQNEAQ come from the germline V gene (reference sequence). The CDR3 runs to 15 residues. The CDR3 region has the DNA TGTGCCAGCAGCCGCCCACCGGGTACGAACACTGAAGCTTTCTTT. It is translated as CASSRPPGTNTEAFF.

This clonotype was seen repeatedly, ten times or more. V and J are TRBV12-3 or TRBV12-4 and TRBJ1-6, with TRBD1 identical over 7 bases. J lost 6 bases, V lost 10 bases, and 6 bases had no gene match. The CDR3 sequence is 13 residues long. The CDR3 here is CAIKTGINSPLHF. In nucleotides, the CDR3 is TGTGCCATCAAGACAGGGATTAATTCACCCCTCCACTTT.

The chain has TRBV7-2 and TRBJ2-6, with TRBD1 matching 9 bases. The CDR3 spans 16 residues. V shed 3 bases, J shed 3 bases, and the junction held 3 bases outside the gene matches. Germline loops: CDR1 SGHTA, CDR2 FQGNSA. Written as DNA, the CDR3 is TGTGCCAGCAGCTTTACAGGGGGCGGTGGGGCCAACGTCCTGACTTTC. It translates to CASSFTGGGGANVLTF.

This clonotype was observed many times. The rearrangement joins TRBV19 to TRBJ1-2, with no clear D. Germline CDR1 LNHDA, CDR2 SQIVND (reference sequence). Deletions cut 8 bases from V and 0 bases from J, with 19 bases between. The CDR3 spans 16 residues. CDR3 in DNA: TGTGCCAGTTGCCCTATCCCCGCCGAGGCTAACTATGGCTACACCTTC. It is translated as CASCPIPAEANYGYTF.

A few counts support this clonotype. V is TRBV3-1 and J is TRBJ2-7, with D perhaps TRBD1 or TRBD2 (6 bases each). V was pared by 3 bases and J by 5 bases, with 20 bases between. Per the germline V gene, CDR1 is LGHDT and CDR2 is YNNKEL (reference sequence). The CDR3 covers 16 residues. CDR3 in DNA: TGTGCCAGCAGCCAGGGGGGCAGGAACTATTACCACGAGCAGTACTTC. Translating gives CASSQGGRNYYHEQYF.

This clonotype occurred many times. The V gene is TRBV29-1, the J gene TRBJ1-5; 10 bases fit TRBD1. V trimming: 6 bases; J trimming: 5 bases; junction bases outside the gene matches: 4. This CDR3 comprises 13 residues. Germline V gene data show CDR1 as SQVTM and CDR2 as ANQGSEA. The CDR3 bases are TGCAGCGTCCGGACAGGGGGGGATCAGCCCCAGCATTTT. Translating gives CSVRTGGDQPQHF.

The sample holds a few counts of this clonotype. The rearrangement joins TRBV12-3 or TRBV12-4 to TRBJ2-7; D gene uncertain. This CDR3 spans 19 amino acids. V was cut by 6 bases and J by 2 bases, with 29 bases left in between. CDR3 nucleotide sequence: TGTGCCAGCAGCTCCTCCCTGCGCCGGCTGGCAGGCTTACCCTACGAGCAGTACTTC. It translates to CASSSSLRRLAGLPYEQYF.

This clonotype was counted ten times or more. The chain carries TRBV24-1 and TRBJ2-5; D may correspond to TRBD1 or TRBD2 (5 bases each). The CDR3 consists of 15 residues. Trimming took 4 bases from V and 5 from J, leaving 16 bases between them. The germline V gene has CDR1 KGHDR and CDR2 SFDVKD. The CDR3 bases are TGTGCCACCAGTGACGCCGAGGGTTGGGGGGAGACCCAGTACTTC. This gives the protein CATSDAEGWGETQYF.

This clonotype was picked up many times. CDR3 sequence: CSAREFRALGGYTF. Written as DNA, the CDR3 is TGCAGTGCTAGAGAATTCAGGGCGCTAGGAGGCTACACCTTC. The chain carries TRBV20-1 and TRBJ1-2; the D gene is possibly TRBD1 (5 bases). Trimming left V 0 bases short and J 8 bases short, with 16 bases between. The germline gives CDR1 DFQATT, CDR2 SNEGSKA (reference sequence). The CDR3 consists of 14 residues.

This clonotype has more than one count but fewer than ten. The chain joins TRBV12-3 or TRBV12-4 to TRBJ2-7, with TRBD2 identical over 11 bases. Trimming cost V 8 bases and J 2 bases; bases outside gene matches: 8. The CDR3 is made up of 15 amino acids. CDR3 region: CASRLAGGLTYEQYF. CDR3 bases: TGTGCCAGCCGATTAGCGGGAGGGCTTACCTACGAGCAGTACTTC.

V and J are TRBV4-1 and TRBJ1-2; D is ambiguous. The ends were cut back, 1 base at V and 6 bases at J, with 9 bases in the middle. The CDR3 spans 13 residues. Germline CDR1 reads MGHRA; CDR2 reads YSYEKL. The CDR3 here is CASSQGRGNGYTF. The CDR3 nucleotides are TGCGCCAGCAGCCAAGGTCGAGGGAATGGCTACACCTTC.

This clonotype showed up many times. This chain connects TRBV7-9 to TRBJ1-6, with 11 bases identical to TRBD1. Germline V gives CDR1 SEHNR, CDR2 FQNEAQ (reference sequence). The CDR3 has 17 amino acids. J lost 6 bases, V lost 4 bases, and 8 bases had no gene match. The CDR3: CASSSQPGTGGNSPLHF. CDR3 nucleotides: TGTGCCAGCAGCTCGCAACCTGGGACAGGGGGTAATTCACCCCTCCACTTT.

This clonotype was recorded at least ten times. The chain employs TRBV20-1 and TRBJ2-5; D gene ambiguous. The length of the CDR3 is 13 residues. Deletions cut 1 base from V and 0 bases from J, with 6 bases between. Germline CDR1 is DFQATT and CDR2 is SNEGSKA (reference sequence). As DNA, the CDR3 is TGCAGTGCTAGAGCCGCATACCAAGAGACCCAGTACTTC. It encodes CSARAAYQETQYF.

The chain carries TRBV9 and TRBJ2-5, with a possible D match to TRBD2 (5 bases). Germline V CDR1 and CDR2: SGDLS, YYNGEE. V was pared by 4 bases and J by 9 bases, with 19 bases between. The CDR3 runs 14 residues. CDR3 coding DNA: TGTGCCAGCAGCCGAGATCAAATCGGGGAGCCCCAGTACTTC. Translation gives CASSRDQIGEPQYF.

V and J are TRBV9 and TRBJ2-7; TRBD2 might be the D (5 bases). Trimming cost V 0 bases and J 2 bases, with 12 bases left between them. The CDR3 spans 15 residues. Looked up from germline, CDR1 is SGDLS and CDR2 is YYNGEE. The CDR3 DNA reads TGTGCCAGCAGCGTAGGAGGAGCGGAGCCCTACGAGCAGTACTTC. Its translation is CASSVGGAEPYEQYF.

The sample holds many counts of this clonotype. The rearrangement uses TRBV5-6 and TRBJ2-7, with 9 positions matching TRBD1. Trimming took 3 bases from V and 10 from J; bases not matched to a gene: 11. The germline V gene has CDR1 SGHDT and CDR2 YYEEEE. The CDR3 is made up of 14 amino acids. The CDR3 bases are TGTGCCAGCAGCTCCCGGACAGGGGCCACTTTACAGTACTTC. It translates to CASSSRTGATLQYF.

This clonotype showed up just once. The chain carries TRBV7-9 and TRBJ2-5, with 10 bases fitting TRBD2. Germline-derived CDR1 and CDR2 are SEHNR and FQNEAQ (reference sequence). Trimming removed 5 bases from V and 5 bases from J; junction bases left unmatched: 14. This CDR3 has 17 amino acids. The CDR3 here is CASSKIRPSGSRETQYF. The CDR3 DNA is TGTGCCAGCAGCAAGATACGGCCTAGCGGGAGCCGGGAGACCCAGTACTTC.

The J gene is TRBJ2-7, the V gene TRBV7-2, with no clear D. CDR3 size: 15 residues. V lost 2 bases, J lost 4 bases, and 15 bases lay in between. The germline CDR1 and CDR2 sequences are SGHTA and FQGNSA. The CDR3 loop reads CASSLKLLSSYEQYF. The CDR3 nucleotides are TGTGCCAGCAGCTTAAAGCTACTCTCTTCTTACGAGCAGTACTTC. Full variable domain (missing parts from reference TRBV7-2 and TRBJ2-7): GAGVSQSPSNKVTEKGKDVELRCDPISGHTALYWYRQSLGQGLEFLIYFQGNSAPDKSGLPSDRFSAERTGGSVSTLTIQRTQQEDSAVYLCASSLKLLSSYEQYFGPGTRLTVT.